A selection of T cell receptor beta chains follows, all from one sample in a study of siplizumab effects on memory and regulatory T cells. This table comes from immunoSEQ multiplex PCR, and its TCRdb copy is limited to in-frame clones, with some not included. The data contain approximately 3,600 clones, around 53% of them singletons. The antigens these receptors bind are not known. Material for sequencing was CFSE-low (dividing) CD4+ T cells sorted from an allogeneic mixed lymphocyte reaction. Receptors were obtained from a human donor in good health; the cells came from an allogeneic mixed lymphocyte reaction. The CDR3 runs from the conserved cysteine through the conserved F or W. D genes are given only for firm matches.

cdr3_length: 12
j_call: TRBJ1-1
d_call: -
v_call: TRBV2
cdr3_nt: TGTGCCAGCGCGTCACAGAACACTGAGGCTTTCTTT
cdr3_aa: CASASQNTEAFF

cdr3_length: 13
j_call: TRBJ1-2
d_call: -
v_call: TRBV6-5
cdr3_nt: TGTACCAGCACCTCGGGGGTGGACTATGGCTACACCTTC
cdr3_aa: CTSTSGVDYGYTF

cdr3_length: 13
j_call: TRBJ1-1
d_call: -
v_call: TRBV7-9
cdr3_nt: TGTGCCAGCAGCTTAGGGTCTAACACTGAAGCTTTCTTT
cdr3_aa: CASSLGSNTEAFF

cdr3_length: 14
j_call: TRBJ2-1
d_call: -
v_call: TRBV6-1
cdr3_nt: TGTGCCAGCAGTGCCCTGCAGGGTTACAATGAGCAGTTCTTC
cdr3_aa: CASSALQGYNEQFF

cdr3_length: 16
j_call: TRBJ1-1
d_call: -
v_call: TRBV5-5
cdr3_nt: TGTGCCAGCAGCTTTTTGGGGGCCGTTTCATCTCCTGAAGCTTTCTTT
cdr3_aa: CASSFLGAVSSPEAFF